Below, 8 T cell receptor beta chains from the same sample are listed, as sequenced in a study of chemoradiotherapy in HPV16-positive cancers. TCRdb's table, derived via immunoSEQ multiplex PCR, lists solely in-frame clones and lacks some. This sample carries tens of thousands of clones, about 88% of them seen once, and the ten largest clones take 4% to 4.5%. The material was blood, obtained from a patient who underwent chemoradiotherapy. The source of these receptors is a human donor with HPV-associated anogenital cancer.

The CDR3 bases are TGTGCCACCAGCACACCGACGGCAAGATATGGCTACACCTTC. This translates into CATSTPTARYGYTF. This chain links TRBV15 with TRBJ1-2; D is ambiguous. V shed 4 bases and J shed 5 bases, with 14 bases lying between them. Germline lookup yields CDR1 LNHNV and CDR2 YYDKDF (reference sequence). The CDR3 totals 14 residues.

The chain recombines TRBV6-7 with TRBJ1-3; TRBD1 aligns across 9 bases. TRBV6-7 is an open reading frame, and its role is uncertain. The J segment lost 3 bases and the V segment lost 3 bases, leaving 3 bases of the junction unmatched. The CDR3 extends over 15 amino acids. CDR3 DNA: TGTGCCAGCAGTTATAACAGGGGGCGTGGAAACACCATATATTTT. Its protein is CASSYNRGRGNTIYF.

The chain combines TRBV19 with TRBJ1-1, with D possibly being TRBD1 (6 bases). The CDR3 is 15 amino acids. Trimming left V 3 bases short and J 9 bases short, with 20 bases between. CDR1 is LNHDA, CDR2 SQIVND, per germline (reference sequence). CDR3 sequence: CASSILGAYTAQAFF. In nucleotides, the CDR3 is TGTGCCAGTAGTATTTTGGGGGCCTATACTGCGCAAGCTTTCTTT.

V usage is TRBV6-9 and J usage is TRBJ1-3; 9 bases are a match to TRBD1. The junction had 2 bases not matched to a gene; V was cut back by 2 bases and J by 3 bases. Germline CDR1 and CDR2: MNHGY and SVAAGI. This CDR3 has 15 amino acids. In nucleotides, the CDR3 is TGTGCCAGCAGTTATAACAGGGGGCGTGGAAACACCATATATTTT. It is translated as CASSYNRGRGNTIYF.

This chain joins TRBV21-1 and TRBJ1-5; TRBD1, the D gene given by the table, was not confirmed from the DNA. TRBV21-1 represents a pseudogene. The CDR3 covers 16 residues. CDR3 sequence (DNA): TGTGCCAGCAGCAAGGAGACAGCTTATAGCAATCAGCCCCAGCATTTT. This translates into CASSKETAYSNQPQHF.

The rearrangement joins TRBV5-8 to TRBJ1-2; no clear D gene. V lost 0 bases and J lost 8, with 2 bases in between. CDR1 is SGHTS, CDR2 YDEGEE, per germline. This CDR3 has 10 amino acids. In DNA form, the CDR3 reads TGTGCCAGCAGCTTGGTAGGCTACACCTTC. Translated: CASSLVGYTF.

This chain's CDR3 is CASSLDRADTQYF. Written as DNA, the CDR3 is TGTGCCAGCAGCTTAGACAGGGCCGATACGCAGTATTTT. The chain links TRBV6-4 to TRBJ2-3; TRBD1 matches 7 bases. The trim removed 6 bases at V and 6 bases at J, leaving 6 bases unmatched. CDR3 length: 13 residues. Germline loops: CDR1 MRHNA, CDR2 SNTAGT.

This chain links TRBV5-8 with TRBJ2-6; a weak D match, TRBD2 (5 bases). The CDR3 contains 12 residues. The germline CDR1 and CDR2 sequences are SGHTS and YDEGEE. The V and J ends lost 10 bases and 3 bases respectively, with 8 bases between them. The CDR3 DNA is TGTGCCGTCGGGGTTGGGGCCAACGTCCTGACTTTC. Translating gives CAVGVGANVLTF.